A single sample is the source of the 21 T cell receptor beta chains below, sequenced in a study of identical twins. One entry per CDR3 protein, called by TCRdb with MiXCR from the 5' RACE reads. The sample includes 1.5 million to 2 million distinct CDR3 sequences, 32% of them seen just once. The sequenced sample was cord blood. Receptor source: a newborn girl in good health.

As for this clonotype: This clone may be a read error of a much larger clone one base away. The rearrangement uses TRBV21-1 and TRBJ2-7; the tabulated D call, TRBD1, remains unverified against the DNA. TRBV21-1 is an annotated pseudogene. The CDR3 is made up of 17 amino acids. Here the CDR3 reads CASSGPGTHLNQNEQYF. CDR3 bases: TGTGCCAGCAGCGGCCCCGGGACGCATCTTAACCAGAATGAGCAGTACTTC.

V is TRBV7-2 and J is TRBJ1-4; no clear D. The CDR3 has 16 amino acids. V was cut by 1 base and J by 3 bases, with 12 bases left in between. Germline-derived CDR1 and CDR2 are SGHTA and FQGNSA. Here the CDR3 DNA reads TGTGCCAGCAGCTTAGTTGGCGGGGTAGCTAATGAAAAACTGTTTTTT. Amino acid sequence: CASSLVGGVANEKLFF.

The chain recombines TRBV14 with TRBJ2-3; D unclear. This CDR3 spans 11 amino acids. V was shortened by 1 base and J by 10 bases, with 6 bases between the two germline ends. Germline V gene lookup returns CDR1 SGHDN and CDR2 FVKESK. In DNA form, the CDR3 reads TGTGCCAGCAGCCAAGTGAGTCCGCAGTATTTT. Protein: CASSQVSPQYF.

The chain uses TRBV2 and TRBJ1-5; D gene uncertain. The germline V gene encodes CDR1 SNHLY and CDR2 FYNNEI. Trimming shortened V by 2 bases and J by 2 bases, and 13 bases separated the two germline ends. This CDR3 contains 16 residues. The CDR3, as DNA: TGTGCCAGCAGTGAATTTGGCAGCAAGGGCAATCAGCCCCAGCATTTT. This codes for CASSEFGSKGNQPQHF.

This clonotype was counted only a few times. The J gene is TRBJ2-7, the V gene TRBV4-2; TRBD2 aligns across 11 bases. This CDR3 is built from 16 residues. V gave up 0 bases and J gave up 5 bases; unmatched junction bases: 6. Germline CDR1 reads LGHNA; CDR2 reads YNFKEQ. Here the CDR3 reads CASSQDGASGRNEQYF. CDR3 bases: TGTGCCAGCAGCCAAGACGGGGCTAGCGGGAGGAACGAGCAGTACTTC.

In its sample, this clonotype was seen a few times. The chain carries TRBV10-3 and TRBJ2-3; 12 nucleotides line up with TRBD2. Germline loops: CDR1 ENHRY, CDR2 SYGVKD. This CDR3 is 15 amino acids long. Trimming removed 6 bases from V and 2 bases from J; junction bases left unmatched: 3. CDR3 residues: CAISPSGGVTDTQYF. The CDR3 bases are TGTGCCATCAGCCCTAGCGGGGGGGTCACAGATACGCAGTATTTT.

The rearrangement uses TRBV11-2 and TRBJ2-1; 10 bases are shared with TRBD2. Germline trimming cut 5 bases from V and 8 bases from J; bases unmatched to any gene: 18. The CDR3 spans 18 residues. Per germline, CDR1 SGHAT and CDR2 FQNNGV. CDR3 region: CASSPKGFGLAVTDEQFF. The CDR3 nucleotides are TGTGCCAGCAGCCCAAAGGGTTTCGGACTAGCGGTTACGGATGAGCAGTTCTTC. The full variable domain, completed using reference TRBV11-2 and TRBJ2-1, is EAGVAQSPRYKIIEKRQSVAFWCNPISGHATLYWYQQILGQGPKLLIQFQNNGVVDDSQLPKDRFSAERLKGVDSTLKIQPAKLEDSAVYLCASSPKGFGLAVTDEQFFGPGTRLTVL.

The chain couples TRBV24-1 to TRBJ2-1; 14 bases are a match to TRBD2. The CDR3 is made up of 15 amino acids. The V gene end was trimmed by 7 bases and the J gene end by 6 bases; junction bases not matched to a gene: 4. Germline V gene data show CDR1 as KGHDR and CDR2 as SFDVKD. CDR3 protein: CATSVGTSGSNEQFF. DNA for the CDR3: TGTGCCACCAGCGTCGGGACTAGCGGGAGCAATGAGCAGTTCTTC.

The V gene is TRBV7-9, the J gene TRBJ2-1; 12 bases are a match to TRBD2. The junction had 8 bases not matched to a gene; V was cut back by 2 bases and J by 9 bases. The CDR3 consists of 16 residues. CDR1 is SEHNR, CDR2 FQNEAQ, per germline (reference sequence). The CDR3 spells CASSLPGLAGPSEQFF. The CDR3 nucleotides read TGTGCCAGCAGCTTACCGGGACTAGCGGGCCCTAGTGAGCAGTTCTTC.

This clonotype was counted between two and nine times. The J gene is TRBJ2-3, the V gene TRBV20-1; a weak D match, TRBD2 (5 bases). Trimming shortened V by 6 bases and J by 0 bases, and 19 bases separated the two germline ends. The CDR3 covers 16 residues. Per the germline V gene, CDR1 is DFQATT and CDR2 is SNEGSKA (reference sequence). The CDR3 loop is CSAQRMGGSSTDTQYF. CDR3 nucleotide sequence: TGCAGTGCCCAGAGGATGGGTGGGAGCAGCACAGATACGCAGTATTTT.

The rearrangement links TRBV20-1 to TRBJ2-5; TRBD2 agrees at 8 bases. Germline V lookup: CDR1 DFQATT, CDR2 SNEGSKA (reference sequence). This CDR3 contains 14 residues. V lost 6 bases and J lost 2; bases outside the gene matches: 8. The CDR3 is CSAIRAGVQETQYF. CDR3 in DNA: TGCAGTGCAATAAGAGCGGGAGTACAAGAGACCCAGTACTTC.

This clonotype was observed a few times. The chain uses TRBV6-5 and TRBJ2-7, with a weak D call TRBD1 (5 bases). V lost 7 bases to trimming and J lost 1 base, with 8 bases between them. Germline CDR1 is MNHEY and CDR2 is SVGAGI. The CDR3 consists of 12 residues. The CDR3 sequence is CASIDSSYEQYF. Written as DNA, the CDR3 is TGTGCCAGCATCGACAGTTCCTACGAGCAGTACTTC.

V usage is TRBV7-2 and J usage is TRBJ2-3, with 8 bases that match TRBD2. The CDR3 extends over 15 amino acids. Unmatched junction bases numbered 10, after V lost 6 bases and J lost 5 bases. CDR1 and CDR2 from the germline V gene are SGHTA and FQGNSA. The CDR3 reads CASRPSGGVRDTQYF. CDR3 coding DNA: TGTGCCAGCAGACCCAGCGGGGGAGTAAGAGATACGCAGTATTTT.

The chain carries TRBV12-3 or TRBV12-4 and TRBJ1-5; D remains unclear. Trimming shortened V by 1 base and J by 0 bases, and 13 bases separated the two germline ends. The CDR3 covers 17 residues. CDR3: CASSLVGQAYSNQPQHF. For the CDR3, the DNA is TGTGCCAGCAGTTTAGTGGGTCAGGCCTATAGCAATCAGCCCCAGCATTTT.

Remarks on this clonotype: The junction does not match germline at one end; this may be a read error. The chain employs TRBV5-1 and TRBJ2-3, with 8 bases matching TRBD2. Germline V CDR1 and CDR2: SGHRS, YFSETQ. This CDR3 is 14 amino acids long. DNA for the CDR3: TGCTCCAGCACCCCGACTAGCGGCACAGATACGCAGTATTTT. Translated: CSSTPTSGTDTQYF.

The genes are TRBV5-1 and TRBJ2-3, with 8 nucleotides matching TRBD1. With V trimmed by 0 bases and J by 4 bases, 4 bases remained unmatched. CDR3 length: 15 residues. The germline V gene has CDR1 SGHRS and CDR2 YFSETQ. The CDR3 loop is CASSLGQGFADTQYF. The CDR3 coding sequence is TGCGCCAGCAGCTTGGGACAGGGGTTCGCAGATACGCAGTATTTT.

This clonotype appeared a few times. This chain uses TRBV5-1 with TRBJ1-2; no definite D call. V lost 2 bases, J lost 8 bases, and 19 bases lay in between. The CDR3 contains 15 residues. Germline V gene lookup returns CDR1 SGHRS and CDR2 YFSETQ. CDR3 in DNA: TGCGCCAGCAGCTTCGGCACGATACGTAATTACGGCTACACCTTC. Its protein product is CASSFGTIRNYGYTF.

This clonotype has only a few counts. V usage is TRBV6-5 and J usage is TRBJ2-7, with D perhaps TRBD1 (6 bases). The CDR3 has 14 amino acids. Germline V lookup: CDR1 MNHEY, CDR2 SVGAGI. Trimming shortened V by 5 bases and J by 2 bases, and 13 bases separated the two germline ends. In DNA, the CDR3 is TGTGCCAGCAGTGGACACCGGGACACCTACGAGCAGTACTTC. Its translation: CASSGHRDTYEQYF.

This clonotype was counted at least ten times. The V gene is TRBV12-3 or TRBV12-4, the J gene TRBJ2-7; 12 positions agree with TRBD2. V shed 5 bases, J shed 4 bases, and the junction held 6 bases outside the gene matches. There are 15 residues in the CDR3. CDR3 sequence (DNA): TGTGCCAGCAGTGGACTAGCGGGGAGACCGTACGAGCAGTACTTC. This translates into CASSGLAGRPYEQYF.

The V call is TRBV5-1, the J call TRBJ2-5; D is unresolved. The end of the DNA aligns better with TRBJ2-7, so the J call may be wrong. Germline CDR1 and CDR2: SGHRS and YFSETQ. The CDR3 has 13 amino acids. The CDR3 coding sequence is TGCGCCAGCAGCTTGGGGGATCACTACGAGCAGTACTTC. Translation: CASSLGDHYEQYF.

A remark on this clonotype: This may arise from a read error, as a much more abundant clone is one base away. This chain links TRBV24-1 with TRBJ2-5, with 7 bases matching TRBD1. The end of the DNA is better explained by TRBJ2-7, so the J call may be wrong. This CDR3 is built from 13 residues. Germline V gives CDR1 KGHDR, CDR2 SFDVKD. CDR3 nucleotide sequence: TGTGCCACCAGAGGGGGCAGGACCGACGAGCAGTACTTC. It encodes CATRGGRTDEQYF.